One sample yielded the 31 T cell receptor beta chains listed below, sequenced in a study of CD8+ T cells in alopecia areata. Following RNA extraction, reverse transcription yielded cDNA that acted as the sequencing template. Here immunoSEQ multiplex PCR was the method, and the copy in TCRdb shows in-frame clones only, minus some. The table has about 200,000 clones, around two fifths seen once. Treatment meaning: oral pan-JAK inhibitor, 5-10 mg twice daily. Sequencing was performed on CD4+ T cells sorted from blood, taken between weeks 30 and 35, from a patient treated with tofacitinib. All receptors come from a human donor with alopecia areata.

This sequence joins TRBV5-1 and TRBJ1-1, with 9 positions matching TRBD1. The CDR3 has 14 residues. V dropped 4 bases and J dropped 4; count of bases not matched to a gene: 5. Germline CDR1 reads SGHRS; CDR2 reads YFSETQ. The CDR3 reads CASSPGQGVTEAFF. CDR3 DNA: TGCGCCAGCAGCCCGGGACAGGGTGTCACTGAAGCTTTCTTT. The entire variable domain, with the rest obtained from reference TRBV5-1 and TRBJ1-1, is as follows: KAGVTQTPRYLIKTRGQQVTLSCSPISGHRSVSWYQQTPGQGLQFLFEYFSETQRNKGNFPGRFSGRQFSNSRSEMNVSTLELGDSALYLCASSPGQGVTEAFFGQGTRLTVV.

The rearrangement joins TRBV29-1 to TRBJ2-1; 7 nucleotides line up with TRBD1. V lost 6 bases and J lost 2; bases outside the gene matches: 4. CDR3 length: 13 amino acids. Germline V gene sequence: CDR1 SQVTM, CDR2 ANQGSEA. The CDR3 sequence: CSVYRGAYNEQFF. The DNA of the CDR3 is TGCAGCGTGTACAGGGGTGCCTACAATGAGCAGTTCTTC.

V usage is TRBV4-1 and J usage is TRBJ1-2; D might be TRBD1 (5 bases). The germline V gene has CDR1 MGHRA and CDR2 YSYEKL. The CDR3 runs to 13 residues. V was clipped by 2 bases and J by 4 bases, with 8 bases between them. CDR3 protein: CASSQYRSYGYTF. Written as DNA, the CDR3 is TGCGCCAGCAGCCAATACAGGAGCTATGGCTACACCTTC.

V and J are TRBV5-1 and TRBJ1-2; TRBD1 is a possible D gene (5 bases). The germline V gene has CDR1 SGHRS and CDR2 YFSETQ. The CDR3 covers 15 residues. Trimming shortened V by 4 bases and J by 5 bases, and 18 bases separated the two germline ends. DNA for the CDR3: TGCGCCAGCAGCACCTCTTCCGGGACGGGATATGGCTACACCTTC. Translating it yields CASSTSSGTGYGYTF.

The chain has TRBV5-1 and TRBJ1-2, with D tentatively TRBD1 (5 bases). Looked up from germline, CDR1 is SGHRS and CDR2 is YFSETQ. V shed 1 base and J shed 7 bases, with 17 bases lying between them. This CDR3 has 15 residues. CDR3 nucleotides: TGCGCCAGCAGCTTGATATCGCAGGGAGGCCGTGGCTACACCTTC. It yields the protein CASSLISQGGRGYTF. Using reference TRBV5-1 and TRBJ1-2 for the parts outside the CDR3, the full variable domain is KAGVTQTPRYLIKTRGQQVTLSCSPISGHRSVSWYQQTPGQGLQFLFEYFSETQRNKGNFPGRFSGRQFSNSRSEMNVSTLELGDSALYLCASSLISQGGRGYTFGSGTRLTVV.

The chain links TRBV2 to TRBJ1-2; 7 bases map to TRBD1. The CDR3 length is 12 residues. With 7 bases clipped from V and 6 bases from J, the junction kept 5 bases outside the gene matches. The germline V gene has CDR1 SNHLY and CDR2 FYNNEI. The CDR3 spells CASNRQGHGYTF. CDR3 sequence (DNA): TGTGCCAGCAACCGACAGGGTCATGGCTACACCTTC. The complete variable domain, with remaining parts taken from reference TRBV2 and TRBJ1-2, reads EPEVTQTPSHQVTQMGQEVILRCVPISNHLYFYWYRQILGQKVEFLVSFYNNEISEKSEIFDDQFSVERPDGSNFTLKIRSTKLEDSAMYFCASNRQGHGYTFGSGTRLTVV.

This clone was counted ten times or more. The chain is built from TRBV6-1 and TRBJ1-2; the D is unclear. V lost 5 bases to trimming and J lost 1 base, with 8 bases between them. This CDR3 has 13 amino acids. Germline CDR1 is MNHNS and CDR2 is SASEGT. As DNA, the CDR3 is TGTGCCAGCAGTCCCCTGATTAACTATGGCTACACCTTC. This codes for CASSPLINYGYTF.

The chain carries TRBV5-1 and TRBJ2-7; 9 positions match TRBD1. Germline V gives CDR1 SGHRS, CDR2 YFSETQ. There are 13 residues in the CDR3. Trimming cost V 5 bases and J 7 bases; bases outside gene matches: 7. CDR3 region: CASRGQGYGEQYF. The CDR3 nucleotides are TGCGCCAGCAGGGGACAGGGATATGGTGAGCAGTACTTC. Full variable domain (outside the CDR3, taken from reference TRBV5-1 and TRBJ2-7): KAGVTQTPRYLIKTRGQQVTLSCSPISGHRSVSWYQQTPGQGLQFLFEYFSETQRNKGNFPGRFSGRQFSNSRSEMNVSTLELGDSALYLCASRGQGYGEQYFGPGTRLTVT.

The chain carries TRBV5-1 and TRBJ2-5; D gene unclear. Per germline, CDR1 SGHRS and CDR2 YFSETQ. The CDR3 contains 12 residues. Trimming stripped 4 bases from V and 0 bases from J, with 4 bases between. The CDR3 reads CASSTDQETQYF. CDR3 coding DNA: TGCGCCAGCAGCACGGACCAAGAGACCCAGTACTTC.

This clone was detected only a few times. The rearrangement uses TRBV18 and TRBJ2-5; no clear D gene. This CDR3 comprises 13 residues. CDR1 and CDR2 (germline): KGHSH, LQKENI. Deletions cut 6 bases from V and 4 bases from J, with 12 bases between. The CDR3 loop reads CASSRRRGETQYF. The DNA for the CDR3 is TGTGCCAGCTCCCGGAGACGTGGAGAGACCCAGTACTTC.

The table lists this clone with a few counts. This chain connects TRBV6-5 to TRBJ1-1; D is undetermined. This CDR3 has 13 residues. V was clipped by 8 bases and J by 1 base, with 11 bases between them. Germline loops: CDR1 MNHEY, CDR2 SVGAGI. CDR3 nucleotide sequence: TGTGCCAGCGGCCTGAGGCAGAACACTGAAGCTTTCTTT. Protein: CASGLRQNTEAFF.

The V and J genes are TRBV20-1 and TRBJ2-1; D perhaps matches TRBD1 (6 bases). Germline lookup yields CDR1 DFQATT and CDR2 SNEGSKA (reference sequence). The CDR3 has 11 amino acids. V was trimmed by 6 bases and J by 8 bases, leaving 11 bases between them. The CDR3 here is CSANRVDEQFF. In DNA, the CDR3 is TGCAGTGCCAACAGGGTCGATGAGCAGTTCTTC.

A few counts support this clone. The CDR3 DNA follows: TGTGCCATCCACCCGGGACAGGGGTACGAGCAGTACTTC. Protein sequence: CAIHPGQGYEQYF. This chain uses TRBV10-3 with TRBJ2-7, with 10 bases identical to TRBD1. The V gene end was trimmed by 8 bases and the J gene end by 4 bases; junction bases not matched to a gene: 5. This CDR3 contains 13 residues. Germline CDR1 is ENHRY and CDR2 is SYGVKD.

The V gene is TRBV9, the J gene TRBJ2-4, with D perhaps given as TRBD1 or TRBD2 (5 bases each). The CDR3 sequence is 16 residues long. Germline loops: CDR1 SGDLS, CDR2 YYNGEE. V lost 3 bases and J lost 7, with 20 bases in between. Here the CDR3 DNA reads TGTGCCAGCAGCGCCGTCGACGGGACCCACACTAACATTCAGTACTTC. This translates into CASSAVDGTHTNIQYF.

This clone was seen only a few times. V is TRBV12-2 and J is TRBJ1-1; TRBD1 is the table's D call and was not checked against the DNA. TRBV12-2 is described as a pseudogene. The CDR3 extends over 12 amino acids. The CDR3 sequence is CASRFKGSEAFF. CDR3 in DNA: TGTGCAAGTCGCTTTAAGGGGTCTGAAGCTTTCTTT.

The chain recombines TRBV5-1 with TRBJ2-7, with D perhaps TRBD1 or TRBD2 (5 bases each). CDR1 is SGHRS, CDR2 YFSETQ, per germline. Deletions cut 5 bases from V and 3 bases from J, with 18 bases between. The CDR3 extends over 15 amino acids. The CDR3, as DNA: TGCGCCAGCAGACTAAACCCGGGACCTAACTACGAGCAGTACTTC. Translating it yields CASRLNPGPNYEQYF.

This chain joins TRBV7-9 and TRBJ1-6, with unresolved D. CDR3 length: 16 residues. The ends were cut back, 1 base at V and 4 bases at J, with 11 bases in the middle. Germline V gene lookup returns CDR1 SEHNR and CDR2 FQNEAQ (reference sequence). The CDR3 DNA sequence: TGTGCCAGCAGCTTAGGCGTGGGGATTTATAATTCACCCCTCCACTTT. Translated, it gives CASSLGVGIYNSPLHF.

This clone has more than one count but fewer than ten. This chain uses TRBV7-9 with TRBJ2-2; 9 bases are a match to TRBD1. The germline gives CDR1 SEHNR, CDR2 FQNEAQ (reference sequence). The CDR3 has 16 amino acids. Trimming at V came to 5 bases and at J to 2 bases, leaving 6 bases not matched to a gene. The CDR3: CASSAGTGPNTGELFF. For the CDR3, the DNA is TGTGCCAGCAGCGCCGGGACAGGGCCAAACACCGGGGAGCTGTTTTTT. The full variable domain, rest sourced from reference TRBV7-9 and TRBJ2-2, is DTGVSQNPRHKITKRGQNVTFRCDPISEHNRLYWYRQTLGQGPEFLTYFQNEAQLEKSRLLSDRFSAERPKGSFSTLEIQRTEQGDSAMYLCASSAGTGPNTGELFFGEGSRLTVL.

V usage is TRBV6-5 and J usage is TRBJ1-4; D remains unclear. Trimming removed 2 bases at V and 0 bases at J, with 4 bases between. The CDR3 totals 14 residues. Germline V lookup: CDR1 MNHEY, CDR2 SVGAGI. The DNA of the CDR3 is TGTGCCAGCAGTTACATTGCAACTAATGAAAAACTGTTTTTT. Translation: CASSYIATNEKLFF.

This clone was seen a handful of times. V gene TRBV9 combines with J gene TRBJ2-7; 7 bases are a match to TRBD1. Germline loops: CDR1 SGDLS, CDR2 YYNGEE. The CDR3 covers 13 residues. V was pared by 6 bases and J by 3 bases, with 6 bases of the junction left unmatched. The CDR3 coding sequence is TGTGCCAGCAACCGACAGGGTGGCTACGAGCAGTACTTC. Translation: CASNRQGGYEQYF.

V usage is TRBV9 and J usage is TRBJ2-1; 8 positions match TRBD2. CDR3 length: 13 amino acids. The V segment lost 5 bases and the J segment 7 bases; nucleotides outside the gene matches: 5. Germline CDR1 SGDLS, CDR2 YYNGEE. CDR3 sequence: CASRSGGGNEQFF. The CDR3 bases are TGTGCCAGCAGGTCGGGAGGGGGAAATGAGCAGTTCTTC.

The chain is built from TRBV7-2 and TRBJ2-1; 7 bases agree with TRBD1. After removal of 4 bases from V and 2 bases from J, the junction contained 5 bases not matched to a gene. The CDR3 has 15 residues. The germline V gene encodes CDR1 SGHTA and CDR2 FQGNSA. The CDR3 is CASSSTGTAYNEQFF. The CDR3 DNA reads TGTGCCAGCAGCTCGACCGGGACAGCCTACAATGAGCAGTTCTTC.

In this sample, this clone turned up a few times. The chain's CDR3 is CASSPREARSNTGELFF. The CDR3 DNA is TGTGCCAGCAGCCCCCGAGAGGCCCGATCCAACACCGGGGAGCTGTTTTTT. The rearrangement joins TRBV14 to TRBJ2-2; D ambiguous. V was cut by 4 bases and J by 2 bases, with 17 bases left in between. This CDR3 contains 17 residues. Per the germline V gene, CDR1 is SGHDN and CDR2 is FVKESK.

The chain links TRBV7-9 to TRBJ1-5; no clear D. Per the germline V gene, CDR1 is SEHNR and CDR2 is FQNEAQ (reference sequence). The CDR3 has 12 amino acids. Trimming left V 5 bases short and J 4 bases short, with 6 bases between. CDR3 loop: CASSPVNQPQHF. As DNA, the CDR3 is TGTGCCAGCAGCCCAGTGAATCAGCCCCAGCATTTT.

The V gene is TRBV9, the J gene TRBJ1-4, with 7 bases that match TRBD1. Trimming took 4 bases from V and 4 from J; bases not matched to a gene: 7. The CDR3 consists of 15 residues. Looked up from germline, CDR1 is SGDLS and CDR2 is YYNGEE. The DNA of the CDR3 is TGTGCCAGCAGCCCTACGACAGGGAATAATGAAAAACTGTTTTTT. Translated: CASSPTTGNNEKLFF.

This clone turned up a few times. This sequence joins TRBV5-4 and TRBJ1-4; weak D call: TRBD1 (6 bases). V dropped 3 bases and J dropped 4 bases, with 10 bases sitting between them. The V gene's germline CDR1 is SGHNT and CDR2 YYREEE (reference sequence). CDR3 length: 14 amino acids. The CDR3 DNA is TGTGCCAGCAGCTATGGACAGCTTAATGAAAAACTGTTTTTT. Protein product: CASSYGQLNEKLFF.

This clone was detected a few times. The CDR3 nucleotides read TGTGCCAGCCGGCGCGGCCCGGGCAGGGAATTTAGTGGGGCCAACGTCCTGACTTTC. As protein: CASRRGPGREFSGANVLTF. V is TRBV27 and J is TRBJ2-6, with D possibly being TRBD1 (5 bases). V lost 8 bases and J 3 bases, leaving 26 bases between the germline ends. CDR1 MNHEY and CDR2 SMNVEV come from the germline V gene (reference sequence). The CDR3 is 19 amino acids.

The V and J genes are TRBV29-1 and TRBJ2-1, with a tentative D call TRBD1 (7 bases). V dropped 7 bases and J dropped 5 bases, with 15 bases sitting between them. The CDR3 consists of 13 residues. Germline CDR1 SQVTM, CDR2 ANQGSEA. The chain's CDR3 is CSAQGVADNEQFF. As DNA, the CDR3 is TGCAGCGCTCAGGGGGTAGCGGACAATGAGCAGTTCTTC.

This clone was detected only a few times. The chain's CDR3 is CASSRRQEETQYF. DNA for the CDR3: TGTGCCAGCAGCCGACGACAAGAAGAGACCCAGTACTTC. This chain links TRBV9 with TRBJ2-5; no reliable D call. The germline V gene encodes CDR1 SGDLS and CDR2 YYNGEE. V lost 4 bases to trimming and J lost 3 bases, with 10 bases between them. The CDR3 contains 13 residues. Full variable domain (remainder filled in from reference TRBV9 and TRBJ2-5): DSGVTQTPKHLITATGQRVTLRCSPRSGDLSVYWYQQSLDQGLQFLIQYYNGEERAKGNILERFSAQQFPDLHSELNLSSLELGDSALYFCASSRRQEETQYFGPGTRLLVL.

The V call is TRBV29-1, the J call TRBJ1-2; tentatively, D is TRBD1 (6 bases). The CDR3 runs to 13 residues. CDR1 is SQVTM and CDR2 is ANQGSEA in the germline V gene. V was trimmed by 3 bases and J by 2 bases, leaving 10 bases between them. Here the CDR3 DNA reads TGCAGCGTTGATGAGACAGGCAACTATGGCTACACCTTC. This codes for CSVDETGNYGYTF.

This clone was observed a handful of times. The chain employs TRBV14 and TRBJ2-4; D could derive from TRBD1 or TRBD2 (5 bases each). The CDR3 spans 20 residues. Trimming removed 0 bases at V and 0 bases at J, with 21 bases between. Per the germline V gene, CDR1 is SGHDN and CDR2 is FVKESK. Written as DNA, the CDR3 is TGTGCCAGCAGCCAAGATCGGGACGATGGGACGGATCTAGCCAAAAACATTCAGTACTTC. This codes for CASSQDRDDGTDLAKNIQYF.